This T cell receptor beta chain was found in a study of blood T cells in healthy people across ages. The second PCR ran roughly 7 to 12 cycles with a sample-barcoded 5' primer and J-beta primers. A template-switch adaptor with 12 random nucleotides tagged each cDNA molecule. TCRdb recomputed calls from the 5' RACE reads with MiXCR, one row per CDR3 protein. The table shows 980,000 or so distinct CDR3 sequences, with roughly 43% occurring only once. CDR1 and CDR2 from the germline V gene are LGHDT and YNNKEL (reference sequence). V lost 3 bases to trimming and J lost 3 bases; unmatched junction nucleotides: 9. CDR3 length equals 17 residues.

This receptor was identified in a young man in good health. The chain combines TRBV3-1 with TRBJ2-1; 9 bases agree with TRBD2. Sample: blood. The chain's CDR3 is CASSQTAQRGDYNEQFF. The DNA of the CDR3 is TGTGCCAGCAGCCAGACCGCACAGCGGGGGGACTACAATGAGCAGTTCTTC.